This T cell receptor beta chain came from a study of blood T cell repertoires in COVID-19. Study at large: Sample material is recorded as cDNA or gDNA derived from T cells, B-cell-depleted T cells, or PBMCs.

Original methodology: Researchers report that nucleated cell counts were estimated from reference gene primer amplification. Measured with immunoSEQ multiplex PCR; TCRdb has only the in-frame clones, and not every one. The DNA gave D and trimming, while V, J and clone size come from that table. The data show 150,000 or so clones, around 82% seen once. Germline V gene sequence: CDR1 MNHEY, CDR2 SMNVEV (reference sequence). CDR3 length equals 15 residues. V was clipped by 5 bases and J by 2 bases; unmatched bases: 7. The sequencing input was peripheral blood. The chain combines TRBV27 with TRBJ1-2, with 8 bases aligning to TRBD1. The receptor's source is a woman in her sixties or seventies with acute or convalescent COVID-19. CDR3 DNA: TGTGCCAGCAGTCCCTGGACAGGGAGAAACTATGGCTACACCTTC. Protein product: CASSPWTGRNYGYTF.